This T cell receptor (beta chain) was recovered during a study of cytomegalovirus exposure and HLA in healthy donors. General study findings and limits: Both high specificity and high sensitivity reportedly marked the classifier's diagnosis of cytomegalovirus status. Rare TCR sequences dominated, though some public TCRs recurred in many donors. Among TCR beta chains, those listed as cytomegalovirus-associated numbered about 160.

With respect to this clone: Its specificity is not known.

Clones were sequenced by immunoSEQ multiplex PCR, and TCRdb holds only the in-frame ones, with some missing. This sample has over 100,000 clones, with 89% found just once. Germline V gene sequence: CDR1 SGHTS, CDR2 YDEGEE. CDR3 size: 16 residues. Deletions cut 4 bases from V and 1 base from J, with 17 bases between. V gene TRBV5-8 combines with J gene TRBJ1-2; D not certain. The source material was PBMCs. The TCR was taken from a woman between 18 and 29 years old in good health and CMV-seronegative. This CDR3 reads CASSDRETPDNYGYTF. The CDR3 DNA reads as TGTGCCAGCAGCGACCGGGAGACGCCGGATAACTATGGCTACACCTTC.